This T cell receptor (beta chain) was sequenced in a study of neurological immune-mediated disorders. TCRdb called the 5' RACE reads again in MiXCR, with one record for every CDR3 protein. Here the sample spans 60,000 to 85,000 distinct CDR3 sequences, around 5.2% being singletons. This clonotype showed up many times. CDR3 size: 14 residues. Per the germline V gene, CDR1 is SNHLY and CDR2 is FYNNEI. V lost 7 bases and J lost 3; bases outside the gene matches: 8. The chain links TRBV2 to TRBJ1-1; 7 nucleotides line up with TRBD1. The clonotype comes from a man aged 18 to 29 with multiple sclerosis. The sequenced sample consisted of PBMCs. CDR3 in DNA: TGTGCCAGCATTACAGGGGTCGGAGACACTGAAGCTTTCTTT. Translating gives CASITGVGDTEAFF.